These T cell receptor beta chains were read from a single sample in a study of beta chain features in type 1 diabetes. Sequencing used immunoSEQ multiplex PCR; TCRdb keeps in-frame clones, though not all of them. Of 250,000 to 350,000 clones listed, roughly 15% are singletons. Sequenced material: central memory CD4+ T cells from blood. All receptors derive from a man aged 25-40 years in good health. The conserved cysteine and the conserved F or W are not part of the CDR3 here.

j_call cdr3_length v_call cdr3_aa
TRBJ2-5 13 TRBV6-6 ASSHRREGRETQY
TRBJ1-1 12 TRBV5-6 ASIPVGLNTEAF
TRBJ2-1 16 TRBV4-1 ASSHGVAASSSYNEQF
TRBJ2-5 12 TRBV6-5 AISQGKRDETQY
TRBJ2-2 11 TRBV7-9 ASSLPRPGELF
TRBJ1-4 14 TRBV18 ASSTGTGERAEKLF
TRBJ2-5 14 TRBV6-6 ASSYSPAGYQETQY
TRBJ2-2 12 TRBV7-2 ASRGELVTGELF
NA 12 TRBV27 ATREGRVGYEQY
TRBJ2-5 12 TRBV30 AWKGTGYQETQY
TRBJ1-4 14 TRBV11-3 ASSLVGPRASEKLF
TRBJ2-7 12 TRBV7-2 ASSLGGGPYEQY
TRBJ2-3 10 TRBV7-3 ASSLNPDTQY
TRBJ2-3 14 TRBV5-5 ASSWTSGGLRDTQY
TRBJ2-2 12 TRBV2 ASSGLAGAGELF
TRBJ1-6 11 TRBV6-5 ASSDSARSPLH
NA 9 TRBV7-9 ASERDHEQY
TRBJ1-5 15 TRBV12-2 ASRLASGPGTFQPQH
TRBJ1-5 11 TRBV30 AWSARVEQPQH
TRBJ1-6 11 TRBV18 ASSPVDNSPLH
TRBJ2-5 10 TRBV28 ASTQGIETQY
TRBJ2-1 12 TRBV6-1 ASSRSRAEYEQF
TRBJ1-2 10 TRBV30 AWSKQWYGYT
TRBJ1-1 10 TRBV25-1 ASSESGILAF
TRBJ2-1 15 TRBV27 ASSSRTSGRLGNEQF
TRBJ2-3 11 TRBV6-5 ASASAFADTQY
TRBJ2-1 11 TRBV5-1 ASSLANLDEQF
TRBJ2-5 11 TRBV5-1 ASSFQVEETQY
TRBJ1-5 13 TRBV5-1 ASSLWGGSNQPQH
TRBJ2-3 12 TRBV11-2 ASSPQRFTDTQY
TRBJ2-2 12 TRBV19 ASSSRQVTGELF
TRBJ2-3 11 TRBV13 ASSYSSTDTQY
TRBJ1-1 14 TRBV5-1 ASSFGGTGRGTEAF
TRBJ1-2 8 TRBV29-1 STDHYGYT
TRBJ2-3 13 TRBV25-1 ASKGNLGGTDTQY
TRBJ1-3 14 TRBV18 ASSYGGTSPGNTIY
TRBJ2-5 13 TRBV7-9 ASSLTGTRQETQY
TRBJ2-7 13 TRBV10-3 AISESGTATYEQY
TRBJ2-1 9 TRBV7-2 ASSATGEQF
TRBJ2-3 10 TRBV6-1 ASSARTDTQY
TRBJ1-2 14 TRBV6-5 ASSYSKLGPNYGYT
TRBJ2-1 11 TRBV5-4 ASSLVGRWEQF
TRBJ1-1 11 TRBV5-6 ASSLGRNTEAF
TRBJ1-3 9 TRBV6-5 ASSRGNTIY
TRBJ1-4 9 TRBV20-1 SAFRREKLF
TRBJ2-7 11 TRBV11-2 ASSLVGSYEQY